These 18 T cell receptor beta chains came from one sample sequenced in a study of T cell repertoires in cytomegalovirus infection. MiXCR, applied by TCRdb to the reads, yields one record per CDR3 protein. The table has roughly 250,000 distinct CDR3 sequences, 20% to 25% seen once. Input material: CD8+ T cells from PBMCs. These receptors came from a human donor in good health (CMV status not recorded). Some clones in this sample may be carry-over from other donors' samples.

This clonotype was seen more than once but under ten times. The rearrangement links TRBV4-1 to TRBJ2-7; a possible D gene is TRBD2 (6 bases). V lost 1 base to trimming and J lost 3 bases, with 7 bases between them. The CDR3 length is 13 residues. Germline values: CDR1 MGHRA, CDR2 YSYEKL. CDR3 nucleotides: TGCGCCAGCAGCCAAGGCGGGGACTACGAGCAGTACTTC. Residues: CASSQGGDYEQYF.

This clonotype was detected ten times or more. This chain links TRBV7-8 with TRBJ2-1, with D uncertain. Per the germline V gene, CDR1 is SGHVS and CDR2 is FQNEAQ. Trimming cost V 1 base and J 0 bases, with 10 bases left between them. CDR3 length: 16 residues. CDR3 coding DNA: TGTGCCAGCAGCTTAGGGGGTCTACGCTCCTACAATGAGCAGTTCTTC. Residues: CASSLGGLRSYNEQFF.

There are many counts of this clonotype. The J gene is TRBJ2-1, the V gene TRBV11-1; possibly TRBD2 for D (5 bases). Germline assignment: CDR1 SGHAT and CDR2 FQDESV (reference sequence). The CDR3 covers 14 residues. Trimming pared 5 bases from V and 5 bases from J, leaving 13 bases between. In DNA, the CDR3 is TGTGCCAGCAGCCGTACCGGGAATAACAATGAGCAGTTCTTC. Encoded protein: CASSRTGNNNEQFF.

This clonotype showed up just a few times. The V call is TRBV7-6, the J call TRBJ2-1; TRBD1 might be the D (6 bases). Germline V CDR1 and CDR2: SGHVS, FNYEAQ. Between the trimmed V and J ends, which lost 2 bases and 10 bases, there was a span of 9 bases. CDR3 length: 12 amino acids. The CDR3 DNA sequence: TGTGCCAGCAGCTTAACGGGGACAGAGCAGTTCTTC. Encoded protein: CASSLTGTEQFF.

This clonotype was seen at least ten times. J is TRBJ2-1 and V is TRBV12-3 or TRBV12-4; 8 nucleotides match TRBD2. The V and J ends lost 1 base and 7 bases, in that order; junction bases with no gene match: 6. The CDR3 runs to 15 residues. The CDR3 sequence is CASSLVGGGDNEQFF. The CDR3 DNA follows: TGTGCCAGCAGTTTAGTCGGGGGGGGCGATAATGAGCAGTTCTTC.

The chain carries TRBV13 and TRBJ1-1; no definite D call. This CDR3 comprises 15 residues. Trimming took off 3 bases at V and 1 base at J, with 12 bases between the two ends. Germline V lookup: CDR1 PRHDT, CDR2 FYEKMQ (reference sequence). The CDR3 bases are TGTGCCAGCAGCTTCTCCCGACGGACGAACACTGAAGCTTTCTTT. Translation gives CASSFSRRTNTEAFF.

This clonotype came up many times. The chain carries TRBV5-4 and TRBJ2-1; 7 bases are a match to TRBD1. V lost 0 bases to trimming and J lost 8 bases; unmatched junction nucleotides: 5. CDR1 is SGHNT, CDR2 YYREEE, per germline (reference sequence). This CDR3 region has 14 residues. The CDR3: CASSLEGGRDEQFF. Here the CDR3 DNA reads TGTGCCAGCAGCTTGGAAGGGGGCAGGGATGAGCAGTTCTTC.

The V gene is TRBV19, the J gene TRBJ2-3, with 9 bases lining up with TRBD1. V was clipped by 4 bases and J by 5 bases; unmatched bases: 7. CDR1 is LNHDA, CDR2 SQIVND, per germline (reference sequence). This CDR3 contains 15 residues. In DNA form, the CDR3 reads TGTGCCAGTAGTAGACCGGGACAGGGAGTAGATACGCAGTATTTT. Translation gives CASSRPGQGVDTQYF.

This clonotype turned up a few times. The CDR3 DNA reads TGCAGTGCTACGACGCCGGGGACAGGGTTGAGCTCCTATAATTCACCCCTCCACTTT. Protein: CSATTPGTGLSSYNSPLHF. The chain couples TRBV20-1 to TRBJ1-6; 9 nucleotides align to TRBD1. In germline, CDR1 is DFQATT, CDR2 SNEGSKA (reference sequence). This CDR3 is 19 amino acids long. V shed 4 bases and J 0 bases; nucleotides not matched to a gene: 13.

This clonotype was detected a few times. The CDR3 bases are TGCAGTGCTAGAGGAGGGGGCTGGGACGAGCAGTACTTC. This translates into CSARGGGWDEQYF. The chain carries TRBV20-1 and TRBJ2-7; 7 bases are a match to TRBD1. With V trimmed by 1 base and J by 5 bases, 5 bases remained unmatched. This CDR3 comprises 13 residues. The germline V gene encodes CDR1 DFQATT and CDR2 SNEGSKA (reference sequence).

The table lists this clonotype with a few counts. This chain joins TRBV5-1 and TRBJ1-1; 7 nucleotides agree with TRBD1. This CDR3 spans 16 amino acids. The junction had 8 bases not matched to a gene; V was cut back by 2 bases and J by 1 base. CDR1 and CDR2 (germline): SGHRS, YFSETQ. DNA for the CDR3: TGCGCCAGCAGCTTCCCTGACAGGGCGGCGAACACTGAAGCTTTCTTT. It translates to CASSFPDRAANTEAFF.

The chain is built from TRBV7-9 and TRBJ1-2, with 10 bases aligning to TRBD1. The CDR3 length is 15 residues. The J segment lost 4 bases and the V segment lost 5 bases, leaving 7 bases of the junction unmatched. CDR1 is SEHNR, CDR2 FQNEAQ, per germline (reference sequence). The CDR3 protein is CASSPDGTGAYGYTF. CDR3 sequence (DNA): TGTGCCAGCAGCCCCGATGGGACAGGGGCCTATGGCTACACCTTC.

There are a few counts of this clonotype. The chain joins TRBV20-1 to TRBJ2-1, with no clear D. Germline V gene sequence: CDR1 DFQATT, CDR2 SNEGSKA (reference sequence). The length of the CDR3 is 15 residues. The V end lost 0 bases, the J end lost 0 bases, and 9 bases lay between the germline ends. The CDR3 DNA follows: TGCAGTGCTAGAGATTGGGTGAGCTCCTACAATGAGCAGTTCTTC. Amino acids: CSARDWVSSYNEQFF.

This chain links TRBV6-6 with TRBJ2-5, with D unclear. The CDR3 covers 10 residues. The V gene's germline CDR1 is MNHNY and CDR2 SVGAGI (reference sequence). The V end lost 8 bases, the J end lost 1 base, and 2 bases lay between the germline ends. DNA for the CDR3: TGTGCCAGCCGCCAAGAGACCCAGTACTTC. The encoded protein is CASRQETQYF.

This clonotype was seen more than once but under ten times. This chain uses TRBV7-6 with TRBJ2-7; TRBD1 agrees at 12 bases. The CDR3 sequence is 16 residues long. Germline trimming cut 1 base from V and 6 bases from J; bases unmatched to any gene: 7. The germline gives CDR1 SGHVS, CDR2 FNYEAQ. Here the CDR3 reads CASSLGYGDRGREQYF. CDR3 bases: TGTGCCAGCAGCTTAGGCTATGGGGACAGGGGGCGCGAGCAGTACTTC.

The chain links TRBV28 to TRBJ1-1, with D perhaps matching TRBD1 (5 bases). The CDR3 totals 14 residues. CDR1 and CDR2 from the germline V gene are MDHEN and SYDVKM. Trimming took 7 bases from V and 4 from J, leaving 16 bases between them. CDR3 sequence: CASMALGGFTEAFF. In DNA, the CDR3 is TGTGCCAGCATGGCCCTTGGGGGTTTCACTGAAGCTTTCTTT.

The chain combines TRBV2 with TRBJ2-1; either TRBD1 or TRBD2 may supply D (5 bases each). V lost 3 bases and J lost 8, with 14 bases in between. Per germline, CDR1 SNHLY and CDR2 FYNNEI. This CDR3 spans 14 amino acids. The CDR3 loop is CASSDFLGADEQFF. CDR3 bases: TGTGCCAGCAGTGATTTTCTCGGGGCCGATGAGCAGTTCTTC. The complete variable domain, with remaining parts taken from reference TRBV2 and TRBJ2-1, reads EPEVTQTPSHQVTQMGQEVILRCVPISNHLYFYWYRQILGQKVEFLVSFYNNEISEKSEIFDDQFSVERPDGSNFTLKIRSTKLEDSAMYFCASSDFLGADEQFFGPGTRLTVL.

The CDR3 DNA sequence: TGTGCCAGCAGAATAGGGGGATTTTATGGCTACACCTTC. As protein: CASRIGGFYGYTF. The chain joins TRBV2 to TRBJ1-2; TRBD1 is a possible D gene (6 bases). The CDR3 consists of 13 residues. Germline CDR1 is SNHLY and CDR2 is FYNNEI. Between the trimmed V and J ends, which lost 6 bases and 5 bases, there was a span of 13 bases.